The text below deals with one T cell receptor (beta chain). As processed by the authors: Nucleated cell number was recorded as an estimate derived from reference gene primer amplification. TCRdb's copy holds only in-frame clones and misses some; the assay was immunoSEQ multiplex PCR. V, J and clone size are those of that table, while D and trimming were read from the DNA. The table has 410,000 or so clones, approximately 91% seen once; the top ten hold under 2%. Seattle researchers signed up patients amid active infection and tracked them longitudinally. The data were obtained in a study of blood T cell repertoires in COVID-19. Study details: Collection of acute and convalescent COVID-19 samples took place in the United States, Italy and Spain. Sources were T cells, B-cell-depleted T cells, or PBMCs; the material itself was cDNA or gDNA.

V shed 3 bases and J shed 4 bases, with 13 bases lying between them. The CDR3 totals 14 residues. Looked up from germline, CDR1 is SGDLS and CDR2 is YYNGEE. Material for sequencing was peripheral blood. The receptor's source is a woman aged 40-49 years with COVID-19, enrolled during active disease. The chain couples TRBV9 to TRBJ1-2, with D maybe TRBD1 (5 bases). CDR3 in amino acids: CASSASLGGYGYTF. CDR3 DNA: TGTGCCAGCAGCGCCTCCCTGGGGGGCTATGGCTACACCTTC.